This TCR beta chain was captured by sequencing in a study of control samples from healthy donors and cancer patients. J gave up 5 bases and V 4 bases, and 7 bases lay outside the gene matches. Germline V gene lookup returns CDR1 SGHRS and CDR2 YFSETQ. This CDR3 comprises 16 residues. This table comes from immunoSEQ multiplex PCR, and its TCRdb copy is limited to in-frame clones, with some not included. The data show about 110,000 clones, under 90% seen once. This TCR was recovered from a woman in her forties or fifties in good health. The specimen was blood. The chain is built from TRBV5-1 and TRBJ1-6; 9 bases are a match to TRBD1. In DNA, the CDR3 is TGCGCCAGCAGCGCAGCCGGGACAGGGCATAATTCACCCCTCCACTTT. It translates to CASSAAGTGHNSPLHF.